These 27 T cell receptor beta chains were all obtained from the same sample, sequenced in a study of cytomegalovirus exposure and HLA in healthy donors. The PCR employed 60 Vbeta primers together with 13 Jbeta primers. Assay used: immunoSEQ multiplex PCR; TCRdb lists only in-frame clones, some missing. The profile covers some 120,000 clones, with around 77% appearing a single time and roughly 9.7% taken by the ten largest. Input material: PBMCs. All receptors come from a man aged 40-49 years in good health and CMV-seropositive.

This clone was detected once. The chain combines TRBV21-1 with TRBJ1-5; the DNA was not compared with TRBD1, the D call given in the table. TRBV21-1 is reported as a pseudogene. This CDR3 has 13 amino acids. This chain's CDR3 is CAREGQGNQPQHF. As DNA, the CDR3 is TGTGCCAGGGAGGGACAGGGTAATCAGCCCCAGCATTTT.

The rearrangement joins TRBV7-9 to TRBJ2-4, with D tentatively TRBD1 (8 bases). V gave up 5 bases and J gave up 1 base, with 12 bases separating them. Per the germline V gene, CDR1 is SEHNR and CDR2 is FQNEAQ (reference sequence). There are 15 residues in the CDR3. CDR3 DNA sequence: TGTGCCAGCAGCACAGGGGGGGGTGCCAAAAACATTCAGTACTTC. As protein: CASSTGGGAKNIQYF.

In this sample, this clone turned up a few times. The chain combines TRBV11-1 with TRBJ2-3; D is possibly TRBD1 (5 bases). Per germline, CDR1 SGHAT and CDR2 FQDESV (reference sequence). Trimming removed 5 bases from V and 2 bases from J, with 8 bases in between. This CDR3 spans 13 amino acids. The CDR3 loop reads CASSRTFTDTQYF. The CDR3 region has the DNA TGTGCCAGCAGCAGGACATTCACAGATACGCAGTATTTT.

This chain connects TRBV4-3 to TRBJ2-3, with 8 positions matching TRBD2. The V gene end was trimmed by 0 bases and the J gene end by 1 base; junction bases not matched to a gene: 3. Germline lookup yields CDR1 LGHNA and CDR2 YSLEER. The CDR3 runs 16 residues. The CDR3 nucleotides are TGCGCCAGCAGCCAAGATTGGCGGGGGGGCACAGATACGCAGTATTTT. Its protein product is CASSQDWRGGTDTQYF.

The chain recombines TRBV7-3 with TRBJ2-2, with 7 nucleotides matching TRBD2. Trimming removed 5 bases from V and 7 bases from J; junction bases left unmatched: 19. Germline V gives CDR1 SGHTA, CDR2 FQGTGA. The CDR3 loop spans 18 amino acids. CDR3 in amino acids: CASSPQPPLAGRIGELFF. In DNA, the CDR3 is TGTGCCAGCAGCCCACAACCCCCGTTAGCGGGCCGTATCGGGGAGCTGTTTTTT.

The chain carries TRBV29-1 and TRBJ2-2; the D is unclear. The ends were cut back, 3 bases at V and 2 bases at J, with 7 bases in the middle. The germline V gene has CDR1 SQVTM and CDR2 ANQGSEA. CDR3 length: 13 amino acids. CDR3 in amino acids: CSVDFQNTGELFF. CDR3 in DNA: TGCAGCGTTGATTTCCAAAACACCGGGGAGCTGTTTTTT.

This clone was counted a few times. Distinct nucleotide sequences in the sample also encode this CDR3. The chain joins TRBV9 to TRBJ2-7; 7 nucleotides line up with TRBD2. The germline gives CDR1 SGDLS, CDR2 YYNGEE. This CDR3 has 15 amino acids. V dropped 4 bases and J dropped 2; count of bases not matched to a gene: 9. The CDR3 protein is CASSPDGGGTYEQYF. In nucleotides, the CDR3 is TGTGCCAGCAGCCCAGATGGGGGGGGGACCTACGAGCAGTACTTC.

This clone was observed a handful of times. The J gene is TRBJ2-7, the V gene TRBV18; 9 nucleotides agree with TRBD1. Germline V gives CDR1 KGHSH, CDR2 LQKENI. The CDR3 extends over 16 amino acids. J gave up 0 bases and V 3 bases, and 6 bases lay outside the gene matches. The CDR3 loop reads CASSPDRGFSSYEQYF. In DNA, the CDR3 is TGTGCCAGCTCACCTGACAGGGGGTTTAGCTCCTACGAGCAGTACTTC.

The chain recombines TRBV25-1 with TRBJ2-4, with 11 bases fitting TRBD2. CDR1 MGHDK and CDR2 SYGVNS come from the germline V gene. V shed 4 bases and J 0 bases; nucleotides not matched to a gene: 2. The length of the CDR3 is 16 residues. The CDR3 loop is CASSAGTSGAKNIQYF. CDR3 sequence (DNA): TGTGCCAGCAGTGCCGGGACTAGCGGAGCCAAAAACATTCAGTACTTC.

Written as DNA, the CDR3 is TGTGCCAGCAGCTTAGCTACAGGGATCAGCGAGCAGTACTTC. Translating it yields CASSLATGISEQYF. The chain employs TRBV7-9 and TRBJ2-7; tentatively, D is TRBD1 (6 bases). From germline, CDR1 is SEHNR and CDR2 FQNEAQ (reference sequence). This CDR3 is 14 amino acids long. Trimming removed 0 bases at V and 6 bases at J, with 12 bases between.

The chain uses TRBV7-8 and TRBJ1-1; D unresolved. V dropped 7 bases and J dropped 2 bases, with 11 bases sitting between them. This CDR3 has 13 residues. Germline-derived CDR1 and CDR2 are SGHVS and FQNEAQ. CDR3 protein: CASKSRVNTEAFF. CDR3 DNA: TGTGCCAGCAAGAGTCGGGTCAACACTGAAGCTTTCTTT.

This clone was seen a few times. J is TRBJ2-3 and V is TRBV2; D is perhaps TRBD1 (8 bases). Trimming removed 4 bases at V and 3 bases at J, with 17 bases between. CDR1 and CDR2 (germline): SNHLY, FYNNEI. There are 16 residues in the CDR3. CDR3 DNA: TGTGCCAGCAGTGCGACACAGGGGGGGATGACAGATACGCAGTATTTT. Translating gives CASSATQGGMTDTQYF.

This clone was counted a single time. The genes are TRBV28 and TRBJ1-2; D might be TRBD1 (5 bases). The ends were cut back, 3 bases at V and 8 bases at J, with 10 bases in the middle. Germline values: CDR1 MDHEN, CDR2 SYDVKM. The CDR3 consists of 12 residues. CDR3 nucleotide sequence: TGTGCCAGCAGTTTCCACGGGGGGGGCTACACCTTC. It translates to CASSFHGGGYTF.

The chain has TRBV6-1 and TRBJ1-1; the D is unclear. The CDR3 has 15 amino acids. Trimming shortened V by 2 bases and J by 7 bases, and 17 bases separated the two germline ends. Per the germline V gene, CDR1 is MNHNS and CDR2 is SASEGT. The CDR3: CASSEPGNVFGEAFF. CDR3 nucleotides: TGTGCCAGCAGTGAACCAGGTAATGTTTTTGGTGAAGCTTTCTTT.

This clone was observed a few times. The chain recombines TRBV15 with TRBJ1-2, with 8 bases lining up with TRBD1. The germline gives CDR1 LNHNV, CDR2 YYDKDF (reference sequence). The CDR3 loop spans 13 amino acids. After removal of 3 bases from V and 3 bases from J, the junction contained 0 bases not matched to a gene. The CDR3: CATSRDRDYGYTF. CDR3 coding DNA: TGTGCCACCAGCAGGGACAGGGACTATGGCTACACCTTC.

The V gene is TRBV10-3, the J gene TRBJ1-4, with D perhaps TRBD1 (6 bases). Germline V gives CDR1 ENHRY, CDR2 SYGVKD. Trimming pared 3 bases from V and 7 bases from J, leaving 9 bases between. The CDR3 contains 13 residues. CDR3 residues: CAISEQGGEKLFF. In DNA, the CDR3 is TGTGCCATCAGTGAACAGGGTGGTGAAAAACTGTTTTTT.

The chain has TRBV4-2 and TRBJ2-7; 9 bases match TRBD1. V gave up 3 bases and J gave up 0 bases; unmatched junction bases: 6. Per germline, CDR1 LGHNA and CDR2 YNFKEQ. This CDR3 region has 16 residues. The CDR3 sequence is CASSHPGQGHSYEQYF. The CDR3 coding sequence is TGTGCCAGCAGCCATCCGGGACAGGGACACTCCTACGAGCAGTACTTC.

The chain is built from TRBV19 and TRBJ1-5; TRBD1 matches 7 bases. CDR1 is LNHDA and CDR2 is SQIVND in the germline V gene (reference sequence). V trimming: 5 bases; J trimming: 0 bases; junction bases outside the gene matches: 10. The CDR3 is made up of 17 amino acids. The CDR3: CASSPTGPLNSNQPQHF. Here the CDR3 DNA reads TGTGCCAGTAGTCCGACAGGGCCCCTTAATAGCAATCAGCCCCAGCATTTT.

The V gene is TRBV7-8, the J gene TRBJ2-7; maybe TRBD2 (7 bases). CDR1 and CDR2 (germline): SGHVS, FQNEAQ. This CDR3 comprises 16 residues. The germline V and J ends were trimmed by 5 bases and 2 bases, with 19 bases remaining between them. CDR3 sequence reads: CASSRLGGGGPYEQYF. The CDR3 coding sequence is TGTGCCAGCAGCCGCCTGGGGGGCGGGGGTCCCTACGAGCAGTACTTC.

The CDR3 spells CASSQDRRATNEKLFF. The CDR3 DNA follows: TGCGCCAGCAGCCAAGATCGCAGGGCAACTAATGAAAAACTGTTTTTT. The V call is TRBV4-1, the J call TRBJ1-4; a weak D match, TRBD1 (5 bases). The germline V and J ends were trimmed by 0 bases and 0 bases, with 8 bases remaining between them. CDR3 length: 16 amino acids. Germline CDR1 is MGHRA and CDR2 is YSYEKL.

The V gene is TRBV9, the J gene TRBJ2-1; 8 bases line up with TRBD2. Per germline, CDR1 SGDLS and CDR2 YYNGEE. Trimming took 3 bases from V and 10 from J; bases not matched to a gene: 9. The CDR3 runs to 14 residues. The CDR3 DNA reads TGTGCCAGCAGCGAAATAGGACTAGCTGGCGAGCAGTTCTTC. This encodes CASSEIGLAGEQFF.

V usage is TRBV2 and J usage is TRBJ2-7; 7 bases agree with TRBD1. The ends lost 6 bases at V and 3 bases at J; junction bases unmatched: 2. Germline V CDR1 and CDR2: SNHLY, FYNNEI. This CDR3 is 12 amino acids long. The CDR3 protein is CASSAGGYEQYF. In DNA, the CDR3 is TGTGCCAGCAGCGCAGGGGGCTACGAGCAGTACTTC.

The chain is built from TRBV9 and TRBJ1-2, with 10 positions matching TRBD1. The trim removed 2 bases at V and 5 bases at J, leaving 3 bases unmatched. Germline CDR1 SGDLS, CDR2 YYNGEE. The length of the CDR3 is 14 residues. The CDR3 sequence is CASSVGQGEYGYTF. The CDR3 bases are TGTGCCAGCAGCGTCGGACAGGGGGAATATGGCTACACCTTC.

The chain is built from TRBV5-1 and TRBJ2-7; 11 nucleotides match TRBD1. Germline loops: CDR1 SGHRS, CDR2 YFSETQ. This CDR3 region has 14 residues. J gave up 3 bases and V 4 bases, and 3 bases lay outside the gene matches. CDR3 DNA sequence: TGCGCCAGCAGCCCCGGGACAGGGGGCTACGAGCAGTACTTC. Its translation: CASSPGTGGYEQYF.

This sequence joins TRBV6-5 and TRBJ1-2; 10 positions agree with TRBD1. V lost 3 bases to trimming and J lost 6 bases; unmatched junction nucleotides: 4. The CDR3 is 14 residues long. CDR1 is MNHEY, CDR2 SVGAGI, per germline. CDR3 sequence: CASSYDRGQNGYTF. The CDR3 DNA sequence: TGTGCCAGCAGTTATGACAGGGGGCAAAATGGCTACACCTTC.

The gene calls are TRBV9 and TRBJ1-4; possible D gene TRBD1, 6 bases. Looked up from germline, CDR1 is SGDLS and CDR2 is YYNGEE. The ends were cut back, 0 bases at V and 4 bases at J, with 10 bases in the middle. This CDR3 spans 15 amino acids. Here the CDR3 DNA reads TGTGCCAGCAGCGTAGACAGGGCCCGTAATGAAAAACTGTTTTTT. Amino acids: CASSVDRARNEKLFF. The whole variable domain, filled in from reference TRBV9 and TRBJ1-4, reads DSGVTQTPKHLITATGQRVTLRCSPRSGDLSVYWYQQSLDQGLQFLIQYYNGEERAKGNILERFSAQQFPDLHSELNLSSLELGDSALYFCASSVDRARNEKLFFGSGTQLSVL.

V and J are TRBV7-9 and TRBJ1-1; D is uncertain. This CDR3 comprises 15 residues. Germline CDR1 reads SEHNR; CDR2 reads FQNEAQ (reference sequence). Trimming left V 0 bases short and J 1 base short, with 9 bases between. The CDR3 is CASSLAWYTNTEAFF. The CDR3 DNA reads TGTGCCAGCAGCTTAGCTTGGTACACGAACACTGAAGCTTTCTTT.